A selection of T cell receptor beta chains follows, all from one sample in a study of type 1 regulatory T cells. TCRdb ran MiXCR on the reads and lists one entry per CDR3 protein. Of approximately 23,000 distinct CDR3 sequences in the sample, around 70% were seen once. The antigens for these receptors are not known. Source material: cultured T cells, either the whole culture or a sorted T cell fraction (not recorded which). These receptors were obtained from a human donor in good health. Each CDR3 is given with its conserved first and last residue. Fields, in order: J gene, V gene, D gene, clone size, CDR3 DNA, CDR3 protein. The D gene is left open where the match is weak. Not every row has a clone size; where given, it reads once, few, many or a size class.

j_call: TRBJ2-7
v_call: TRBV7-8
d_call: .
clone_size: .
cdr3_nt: TGTGCCAGCAGCTTAGTTGTGGGTATCCACGAGCAGTACTTC
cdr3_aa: CASSLVVGIHEQYF

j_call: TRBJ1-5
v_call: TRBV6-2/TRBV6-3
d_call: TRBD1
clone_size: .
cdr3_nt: TGTGCCAGCAGTTCCCACCGACAGGGCCTCAATCAGCCCCAGCATTTT
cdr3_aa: CASSSHRQGLNQPQHF

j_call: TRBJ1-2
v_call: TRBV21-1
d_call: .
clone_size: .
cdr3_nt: TGTGCCAGCACCAAAAGGGGGCGGGGAGGCTACACCTTC
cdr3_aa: CASTKRGRGGYTF

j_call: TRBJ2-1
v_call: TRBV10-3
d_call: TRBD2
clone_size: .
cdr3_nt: TGTGCCATCAGTCCCACTAGCGACGGCGAGCAGTTCTTC
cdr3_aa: CAISPTSDGEQFF

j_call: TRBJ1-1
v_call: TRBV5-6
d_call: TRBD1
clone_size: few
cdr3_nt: TGTGCCAGCAGCCACCGGGACAGGGGCGGCCGAGGAGCTTTCTTT
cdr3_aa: CASSHRDRGGRGAFF

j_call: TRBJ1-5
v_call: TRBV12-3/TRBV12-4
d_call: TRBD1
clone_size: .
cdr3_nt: TGTGCCAGCAGTTTTTCGGACAGGGGTAGCAATCAGCCCCAGCATTTT
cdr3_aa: CASSFSDRGSNQPQHF

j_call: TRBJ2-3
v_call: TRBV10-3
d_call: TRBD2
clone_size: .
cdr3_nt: TGTGCCATCAGTGAGAATCTTAGCGGGGGGTCGTCAGATACGCAGTATTTT
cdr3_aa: CAISENLSGGSSDTQYF

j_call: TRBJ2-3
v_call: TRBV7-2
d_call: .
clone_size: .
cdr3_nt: TGTGCCAGCAGCTCCAATTGGGGCCGCGTTGCAGATACGCAGTATTTT
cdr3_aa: CASSSNWGRVADTQYF

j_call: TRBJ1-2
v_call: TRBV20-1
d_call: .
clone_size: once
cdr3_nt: TGCAGTGCTAGGTTAATCTATGGCTACACCTTC
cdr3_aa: CSARLIYGYTF

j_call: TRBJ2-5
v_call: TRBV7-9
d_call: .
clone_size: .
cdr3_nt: TGTGCCAGCAGCCCTACGGGGAGGGGGCGAGAGACCCAGTACTTC
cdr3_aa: CASSPTGRGRETQYF

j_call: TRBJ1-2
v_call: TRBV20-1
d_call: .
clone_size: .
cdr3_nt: TGCAGTGCTAGAGTAGGGGGACTTGGCTATGGCTACACCTTC
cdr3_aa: CSARVGGLGYGYTF

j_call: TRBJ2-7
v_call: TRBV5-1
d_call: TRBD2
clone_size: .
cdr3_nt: TGCGCCAGCACCTTCGGCGGGGGGTACGAGCAGTACTTC
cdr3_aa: CASTFGGGYEQYF

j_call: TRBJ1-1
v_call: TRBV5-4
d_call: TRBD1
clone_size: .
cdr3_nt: TGTGCCAGCAGCCCCCCGGGACAGAGAATTAACACTGAAGCTTTCTTT
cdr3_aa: CASSPPGQRINTEAFF

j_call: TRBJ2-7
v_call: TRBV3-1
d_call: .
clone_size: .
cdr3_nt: TGTGCCAGCAGCCAAGATGTAGTCGAGCAGTACTTC
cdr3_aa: CASSQDVVEQYF

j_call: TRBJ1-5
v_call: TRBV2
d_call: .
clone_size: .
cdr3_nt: TGTGCCAGCAGTCGCACGGGGGTTAGCAATCAGCCCCAGCATTTT
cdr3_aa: CASSRTGVSNQPQHF

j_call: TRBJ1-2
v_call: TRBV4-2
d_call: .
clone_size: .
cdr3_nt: TGTGCCAGCAGCCAAGGAATCAGGAGGTTTGATGGCTACACCTTC
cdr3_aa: CASSQGIRRFDGYTF

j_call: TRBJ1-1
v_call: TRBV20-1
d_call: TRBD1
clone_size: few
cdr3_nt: TGCAGTGCCCTCCCCACGCGACTGGACAGGGCGCGTCAAAACACTGAAGCTTTCTTT
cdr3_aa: CSALPTRLDRARQNTEAFF

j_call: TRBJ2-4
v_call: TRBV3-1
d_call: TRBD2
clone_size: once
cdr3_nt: TGTGCCAGCAGCCACCGGGGGGGCCTGGGGATTCAGTACTTC
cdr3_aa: CASSHRGGLGIQYF

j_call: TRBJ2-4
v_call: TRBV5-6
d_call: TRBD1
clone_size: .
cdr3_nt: TGTGCCAGCAGCCCAGGACAGGGGGTAAACTGGATTCAGTACTTC
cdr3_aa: CASSPGQGVNWIQYF

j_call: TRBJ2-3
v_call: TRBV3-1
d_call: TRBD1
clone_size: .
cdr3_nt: TGTGCCAGCAGCCAGGCCGGACAGGGGCGAACAGATACGCAGTATTTT
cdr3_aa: CASSQAGQGRTDTQYF

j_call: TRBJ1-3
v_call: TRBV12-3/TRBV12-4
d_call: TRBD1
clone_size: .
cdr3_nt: TGTGCCAGCAGTGCGGGACAGGACTTCTCTGGAAACACCATATATTTT
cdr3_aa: CASSAGQDFSGNTIYF

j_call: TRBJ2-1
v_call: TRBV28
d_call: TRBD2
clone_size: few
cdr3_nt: TGTGCCAGTGCAGCGGGGGGGCTCAACAATGAGCAGTTCTTC
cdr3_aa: CASAAGGLNNEQFF

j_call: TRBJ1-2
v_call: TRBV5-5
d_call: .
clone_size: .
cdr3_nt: TGTGCCAGCAGCCCCGGGGGGGGGGAGGCCTATGGCTACACCTTC
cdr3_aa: CASSPGGGEAYGYTF

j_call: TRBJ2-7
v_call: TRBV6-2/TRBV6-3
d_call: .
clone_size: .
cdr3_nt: TGTGCCAGCAGATCGACCTATTACGAGCAGTACTTC
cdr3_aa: CASRSTYYEQYF

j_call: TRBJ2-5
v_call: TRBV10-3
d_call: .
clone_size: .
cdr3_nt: TGTGCCATCAGCGGGGGAACTAACCAAGAGACCCAGTACTTC
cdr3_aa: CAISGGTNQETQYF

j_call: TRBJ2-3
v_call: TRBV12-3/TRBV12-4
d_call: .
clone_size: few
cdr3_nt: TGTGCCAGCAGTCCTCGGGATACGCAGTATTTT
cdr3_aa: CASSPRDTQYF

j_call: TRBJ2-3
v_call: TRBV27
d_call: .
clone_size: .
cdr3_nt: TGTGCCAGCGGCTTTGGGGGCACAGATACGCAGTATTTT
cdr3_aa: CASGFGGTDTQYF